This TCR beta chain was recorded in a study of early stage breast cancer tumors. TCRdb's table, derived via immunoSEQ multiplex PCR, lists solely in-frame clones and lacks some. The sample holds around 31,000 clones, 70% to 75% seen once. Remarks on this clone: Antigen unknown.

Study-wide findings and caveats: Functional markers like CD4, CD8 and FOXP3 were missed in bulk sequencing.

Unmatched junction bases numbered 11, after V lost 2 bases and J lost 2 bases. Germline V gene data show CDR1 as SGHTA and CDR2 as FQGTGA. The CDR3 totals 18 residues. The J gene is TRBJ2-1, the V gene TRBV7-3; 8 bases are shared with TRBD2. The receptor was isolated from a person aged 35-50 years with breast cancer. The sequencing sample was made of blood. This chain's CDR3 is CASSLSVITSGPYNEQFF. The CDR3 DNA is TGTGCCAGCAGCTTATCTGTTATTACTAGCGGACCCTACAATGAGCAGTTCTTC.